The sample holds one count of the clone carrying this T cell receptor beta chain. As yet, its antigen is unknown. The data belong to a study of blood T cells in healthy people across ages. Study-level findings and limits: It was the long-lived donors that had more naive CD4+ cells and higher diversity than aged donors.

PCR was performed a second time for roughly 7 to 12 cycles using a sample-barcoded 5' primer and a J-beta primer mix. TCRdb recomputed calls from the 5' RACE reads with MiXCR, one row per CDR3 protein. Found here are around 1,500,000 distinct CDR3 sequences, 25% to 30% of them singletons; the top ten hold more than 6%. The sample taken for sequencing was blood. The clonotype comes from a woman aged 30 to 39 in good health.

The CDR3 bases are TGTGCCAGCAGTTACCAGCGGGGGGCGGACAATGAGCAGTACTTC. This translates into CASSYQRGADNEQYF. The rearrangement links TRBV6-5 to TRBJ2-1, with 9 bases identical to TRBD2. The tail of the sequence fits TRBJ2-7 better, so the J call may be wrong. Per germline, CDR1 MNHEY and CDR2 SVGAGI. The CDR3 contains 15 residues.